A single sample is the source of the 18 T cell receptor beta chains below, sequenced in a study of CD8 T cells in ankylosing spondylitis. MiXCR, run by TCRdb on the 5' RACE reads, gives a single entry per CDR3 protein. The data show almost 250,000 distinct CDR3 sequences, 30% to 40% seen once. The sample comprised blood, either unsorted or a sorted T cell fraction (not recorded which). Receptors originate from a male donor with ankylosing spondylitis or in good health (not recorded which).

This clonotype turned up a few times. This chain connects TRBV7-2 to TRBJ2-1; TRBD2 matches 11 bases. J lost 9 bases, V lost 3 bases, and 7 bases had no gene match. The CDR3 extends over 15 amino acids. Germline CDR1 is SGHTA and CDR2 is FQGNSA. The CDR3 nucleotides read TGTGCCAGCAGCTTCAAGGTAGCGGGGGGGGTTGAGCAGTTCTTC. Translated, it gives CASSFKVAGGVEQFF.

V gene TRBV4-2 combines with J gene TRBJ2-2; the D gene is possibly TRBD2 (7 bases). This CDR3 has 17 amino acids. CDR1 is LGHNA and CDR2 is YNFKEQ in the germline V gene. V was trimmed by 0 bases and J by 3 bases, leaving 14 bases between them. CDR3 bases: TGTGCCAGCAGCCAAGAATGGGGGGGGGCTTACACCGGGGAGCTGTTTTTT. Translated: CASSQEWGGAYTGELFF.

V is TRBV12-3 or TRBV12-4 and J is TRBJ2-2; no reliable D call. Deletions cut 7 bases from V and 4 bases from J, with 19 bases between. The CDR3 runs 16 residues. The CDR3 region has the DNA TGTGCCAGCAATTCCCGGTGGGGTGTTAGCACCGGGGAGCTGTTTTTT. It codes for CASNSRWGVSTGELFF.

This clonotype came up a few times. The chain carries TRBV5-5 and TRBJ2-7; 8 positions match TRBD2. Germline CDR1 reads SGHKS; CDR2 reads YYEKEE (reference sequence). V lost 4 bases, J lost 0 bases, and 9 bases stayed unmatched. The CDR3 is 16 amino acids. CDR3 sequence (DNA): TGTGCCAGCAGCCCCCAACCGGGGGGGAGCTCCTACGAGCAGTACTTC. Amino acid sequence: CASSPQPGGSSYEQYF.

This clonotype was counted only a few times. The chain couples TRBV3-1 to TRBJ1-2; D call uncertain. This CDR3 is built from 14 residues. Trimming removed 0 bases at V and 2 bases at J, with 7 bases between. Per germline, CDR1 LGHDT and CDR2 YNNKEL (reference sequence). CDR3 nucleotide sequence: TGTGCCAGCAGCCAAGATATGGGGAACTATGGCTACACCTTC. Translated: CASSQDMGNYGYTF.

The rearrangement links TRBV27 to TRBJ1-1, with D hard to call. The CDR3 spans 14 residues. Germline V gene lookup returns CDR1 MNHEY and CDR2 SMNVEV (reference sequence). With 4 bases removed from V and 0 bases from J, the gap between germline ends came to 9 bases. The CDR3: CASSSGWLNTEAFF. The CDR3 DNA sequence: TGTGCCAGCAGTTCGGGATGGTTGAACACTGAAGCTTTCTTT.

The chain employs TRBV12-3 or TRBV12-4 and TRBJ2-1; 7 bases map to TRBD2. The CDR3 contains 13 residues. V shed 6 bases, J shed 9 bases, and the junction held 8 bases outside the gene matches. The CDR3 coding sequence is TGTGCCAGCAGCTACGGACTAGTATCTGAGCAGTTCTTC. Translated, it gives CASSYGLVSEQFF.

CDR3 nucleotide sequence: TGCAGTGTCTCCTTGTCGGGACAGGGGCGTGAGACCCAGTACTTC. Its translation is CSVSLSGQGRETQYF. V usage is TRBV20-1 and J usage is TRBJ2-5, with 10 bases identical to TRBD1. Trimming took 7 bases from V and 5 from J; bases not matched to a gene: 13. Germline loops: CDR1 DFQATT, CDR2 SNEGSKA (reference sequence). The CDR3 runs 15 residues.

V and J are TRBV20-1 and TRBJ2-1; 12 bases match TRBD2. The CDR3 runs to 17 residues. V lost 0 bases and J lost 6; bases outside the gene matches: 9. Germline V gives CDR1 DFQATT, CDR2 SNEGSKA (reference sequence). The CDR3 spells CSARDWETSGGANEQFF. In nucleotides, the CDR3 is TGCAGTGCTAGAGATTGGGAGACTAGCGGGGGTGCCAATGAGCAGTTCTTC.

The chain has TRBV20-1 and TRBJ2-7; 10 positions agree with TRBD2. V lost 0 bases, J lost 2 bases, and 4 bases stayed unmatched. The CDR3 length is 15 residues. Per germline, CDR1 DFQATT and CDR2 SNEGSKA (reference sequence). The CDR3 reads CSARDKLAGPYEQYF. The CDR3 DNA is TGCAGTGCTAGAGATAAACTAGCGGGGCCCTACGAGCAGTACTTC.

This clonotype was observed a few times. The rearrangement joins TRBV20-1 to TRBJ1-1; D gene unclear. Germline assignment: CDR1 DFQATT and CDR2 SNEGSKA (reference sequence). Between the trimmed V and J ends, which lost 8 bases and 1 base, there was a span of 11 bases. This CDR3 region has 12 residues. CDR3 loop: CSPTVANTEAFF. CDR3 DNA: TGCAGTCCGACCGTGGCGAACACTGAAGCTTTCTTT.

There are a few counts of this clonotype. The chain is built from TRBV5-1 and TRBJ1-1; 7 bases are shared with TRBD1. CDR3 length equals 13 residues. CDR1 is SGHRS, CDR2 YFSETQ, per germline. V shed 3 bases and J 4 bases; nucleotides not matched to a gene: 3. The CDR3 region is CASSWDRSTEAFF. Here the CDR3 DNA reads TGCGCCAGCAGCTGGGACAGATCCACTGAAGCTTTCTTT.

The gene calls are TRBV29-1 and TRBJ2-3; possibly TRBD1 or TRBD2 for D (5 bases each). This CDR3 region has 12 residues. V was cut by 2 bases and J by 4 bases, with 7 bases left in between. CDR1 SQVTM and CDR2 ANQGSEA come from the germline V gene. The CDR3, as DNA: TGCAGCGTTGAAAGAGGGGCAGATACGCAGTATTTT. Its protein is CSVERGADTQYF.

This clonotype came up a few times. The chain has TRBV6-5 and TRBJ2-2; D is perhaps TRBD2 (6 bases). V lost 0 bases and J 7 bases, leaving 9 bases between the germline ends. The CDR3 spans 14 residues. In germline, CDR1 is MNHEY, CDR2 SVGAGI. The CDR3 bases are TGTGCCAGCAGTTACTCTGGGGGGAACGGGGAGCTGTTTTTT. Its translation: CASSYSGGNGELFF.

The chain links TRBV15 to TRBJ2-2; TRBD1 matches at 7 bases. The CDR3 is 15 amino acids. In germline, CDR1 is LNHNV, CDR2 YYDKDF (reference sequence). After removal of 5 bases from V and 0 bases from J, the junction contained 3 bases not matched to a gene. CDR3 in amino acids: CATSPGTANTGELFF. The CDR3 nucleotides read TGTGCCACCAGCCCCGGGACAGCGAACACCGGGGAGCTGTTTTTT.

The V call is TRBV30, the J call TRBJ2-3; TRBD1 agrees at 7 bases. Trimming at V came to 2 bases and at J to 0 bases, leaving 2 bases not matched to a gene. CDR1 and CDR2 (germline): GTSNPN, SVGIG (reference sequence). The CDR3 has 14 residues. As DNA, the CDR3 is TGTGCCTGGAGTAGGGGGCTTAGCACAGATACGCAGTATTTT. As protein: CAWSRGLSTDTQYF. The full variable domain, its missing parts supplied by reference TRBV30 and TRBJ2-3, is SQTIHQWPATLVQPVGSPLSLECTVEGTSNPNLYWYRQAAGRGLQLLFYSVGIGQISSEVPQNLSASRPQDRQFILSSKKLLLSDSGFYLCAWSRGLSTDTQYFGPGTRLTVL.

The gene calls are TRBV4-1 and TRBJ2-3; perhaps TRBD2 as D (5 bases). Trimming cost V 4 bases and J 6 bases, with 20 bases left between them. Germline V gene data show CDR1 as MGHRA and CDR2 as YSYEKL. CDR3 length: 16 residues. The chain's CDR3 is CASSRTADFTTDTQYF. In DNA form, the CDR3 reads TGCGCCAGCAGCCGGACGGCGGACTTCACCACGGATACGCAGTATTTT.

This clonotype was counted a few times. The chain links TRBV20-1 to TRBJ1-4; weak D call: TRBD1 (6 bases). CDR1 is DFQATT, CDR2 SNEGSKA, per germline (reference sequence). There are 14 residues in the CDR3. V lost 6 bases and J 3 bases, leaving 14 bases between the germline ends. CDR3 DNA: TGCAGTGCGGACACAGGGTCTGCTAATGAAAAACTGTTTTTT. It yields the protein CSADTGSANEKLFF.